This T cell receptor (beta chain) was identified during a study of graft-versus-host responses after intestinal transplantation. The wider study: Recipients underwent multivisceral, liver-intestinal, or isolated intestinal transplants.

Remarks on this clone: Its antigen is currently unknown.

The ends were cut back, 4 bases at V and 4 bases at J, with 16 bases in the middle. There are 15 residues in the CDR3. Germline V lookup: CDR1 MGHRA, CDR2 YSYEKL. Assay: immunoSEQ multiplex PCR; the TCRdb copy retains only in-frame clones and omits some. The sample has around 100,000 clones; 85% to 95% are singletons. The starting material was unstimulated CD8+ T cells sorted from spleen or lymph node cells, obtained before transplant. This sequence originates from a human donor who was the organ donor for an intestinal transplant. The J gene is TRBJ1-1, the V gene TRBV4-1, with D perhaps TRBD1 (6 bases). As DNA, the CDR3 is TGCGCCAGCAGCCGATCCAGGGGAGGTGGCACTGAAGCTTTCTTT. This sequence encodes CASSRSRGGGTEAFF.